This T cell receptor beta chain was documented in a study of T and B cells in COVID-19 patients. Study at large: Of over 18 active-infection patients, over 9 were critically ill with mechanical ventilation or extracorporeal membrane oxygenation. Study results and limitations: The recovered cohort had under 3,000 exclusive TCR clusters, including a few dozen low generation probability clusters.

Germline CDR1 reads MNHEY; CDR2 reads SMNVEV (reference sequence). Trimming took off 2 bases at V and 4 bases at J, with 21 bases between the two ends. There are 19 residues in the CDR3. TRB rearrangements were amplified by multiplex PCR with BIOMED2 TRB-A/B primers. TCRdb recomputed calls from the multiplex PCR reads with MiXCR, one row per CDR3 protein. The sample includes some 8,400 distinct CDR3 sequences, about a quarter seen only once; the top ten take approximately 6.9%. TRB was amplified from around 230-520 ng of blood genomic DNA. By share of the sample, this clonotype is medium-sized (0.01 to 0.1%). The antigen is undetermined.

This clonotype originated in a human donor who had recovered from COVID-19. The chain is built from TRBV27 and TRBJ1-6; D is ambiguous. Source material: blood. CDR3 bases: TGTGCCAGCAGTTTACTTCCAGCGATTTCCGGGAAGTATAATTCACCCCTCCACTTT. Translation: CASSLLPAISGKYNSPLHF.